The entry below describes one T cell receptor (beta chain). What it recognizes is unknown. As for time point: newly diagnosed, previously untreated cHL patient sample. Investigators obtained CD8+ T cells from thawed PBMCs by magnetic negative selection. PBMCs from patients with newly diagnosed, untreated classical Hodgkin lymphoma served as a comparison group for the relapsed/refractory trial patients. The sample comes from a study of PD-1 blockade in classical Hodgkin lymphoma. Study observations and caveats: Nothing has yet pinned down what causes the repertoire differences, possibly disease activity or prior therapy. Newly diagnosed patients had baseline TCR diversity that was reportedly lower than that of healthy donors.

Repertoires were generated with immunoSEQ multiplex PCR, while TCRdb's copy carries only in-frame clones and drops some. Of some 15,000 clones listed, 90% to 95% were seen once; the top ten hold around 6.2%. V shed 5 bases and J shed 11 bases, with 15 bases lying between them. CDR3 length equals 12 residues. Germline loops: CDR1 SGHAT, CDR2 FQNNGV. The gene calls are TRBV11-2 and TRBJ1-1; D not resolved. Material for sequencing was CD8+ T cells from blood. The clonotype was recovered from a human donor with classical Hodgkin lymphoma. CDR3 in DNA: TGTGCCAGCAGCCCGCATGGGAGCTTGGCTTTCTTT. Protein sequence: CASSPHGSLAFF.